This is a list of T cell receptor beta chains from one sample in a study of cytomegalovirus exposure and HLA in healthy donors. Assay used: immunoSEQ multiplex PCR; TCRdb lists only in-frame clones, some missing. This sample yields under 150,000 clones, of which about three quarters are seen a single time; under 7.5% belongs to the top ten. The material sequenced was PBMCs. Receptors were obtained from a man aged 40-50 years in good health and CMV-seropositive. CDR3s include the opening cysteine and the closing phenylalanine or tryptophan. Each record gives: clone size, J gene, D gene, V gene, CDR3 DNA, CDR3 protein. The D gene is left open where the match is weak. A clone size is listed for some rows: how often the clone was seen (once, few, many), or a class if it is expanded.

-,TRBJ2-4,-,TRBV5-4,TGTGCCAGCAGCTTGGCACAGGGATACCCACAGTACTTC,CASSLAQGYPQYF
-,TRBJ1-1,-,TRBV27,TGTGCCAGCAGAGTGGACACCCCAAACACTGAAGCTTTCTTT,CASRVDTPNTEAFF
-,TRBJ1-1,TRBD1,TRBV7-8,TGTGCCAGCAGCTTAACGGGACAGGGGGCCACTGAAGCTTTCTTT,CASSLTGQGATEAFF
-,TRBJ2-5,TRBD2,TRBV11-2,TGTGCCAGCAGCTTAATCGCTAGCGGGGGGGCCCAAGAGACCCAGTACTTC,CASSLIASGGAQETQYF
-,TRBJ1-5,TRBD1,TRBV14,TGTGCCAGCAGCGGGACAGGGATCAATCAGCCCCAGCATTTT,CASSGTGINQPQHF
-,TRBJ2-7,-,TRBV12-5,TGTGCTAGTGGTTTGGGACAGACCACCTACGAGCAGTACTTC,CASGLGQTTYEQYF
-,TRBJ2-2,TRBD1,TRBV7-2,TGTGCCAGCAGCCCGTTACAGGGGGCGCGAGTCACCGGGGAGCTGTTTTTT,CASSPLQGARVTGELFF
-,TRBJ1-1,-,TRBV11-3,TGTGCCAGCAGCTTAATCCTAAACACTGAAGCTTTCTTT,CASSLILNTEAFF
-,TRBJ2-7,TRBD2,TRBV10-1,TGCGCCAGCGGAGGGACTAGCGGGAGGGCCTACGAGCAGTACTTC,CASGGTSGRAYEQYF
-,TRBJ1-2,TRBD1,TRBV18,TGTGCCAGCCAAGGACAGGGGGCGAACTATGGCTACACCTTC,CASQGQGANYGYTF
-,TRBJ1-2,-,TRBV7-2,TGTGCCAGCAGCTTAGTTGCAGGTAGCTATGGCTACACCTTC,CASSLVAGSYGYTF
-,TRBJ1-1,-,TRBV15,TGTGCCACCAGCAGAGGCGGGACGGACCGAATAGGCACTGAAGCTTTCTTT,CATSRGGTDRIGTEAFF
-,TRBJ1-2,TRBD1,TRBV7-8,TGTGCCAGCAGCCTGAGAGCGGGACAGGACGGAATCTCGACCTTC,CASSLRAGQDGISTF
-,TRBJ1-5,-,TRBV2,TGTGCCAGCAGTGAAGGGACATTAAATCAGCCCCAGCATTTT,CASSEGTLNQPQHF
-,TRBJ2-5,-,TRBV18,TGTGCCAGCTCACCCTCGTCCGTCCCGGGAGAGACCCAGTACTTC,CASSPSSVPGETQYF
-,TRBJ2-2,TRBD2,TRBV5-6,TGTGCCAGCAGCACGGGGGGAGGGGCCGACACCGGGGAGCTGTTTTTT,CASSTGGGADTGELFF
-,TRBJ2-3,TRBD2,TRBV13,TGTGCCAGCAGCTTTAGGCGAAGCGGGGGCCAAGATACGCAGTATTTT,CASSFRRSGGQDTQYF
-,TRBJ2-5,TRBD2,TRBV5-1,TGCGCCAGCAGCCAAATAGCGGGAGATGAGACCCAGTACTTC,CASSQIAGDETQYF
-,TRBJ2-2,TRBD2,TRBV5-1,TGCGCCAGCAGCCTGACTAGCGGGAAGGTGACTGGGGAGCTGTTTTTT,CASSLTSGKVTGELFF
-,TRBJ1-2,TRBD1,TRBV11-2,TGTGCCAGCAGCTTTTCTGACAGGGGGTTGTCTGACTATGGCTACACCTTC,CASSFSDRGLSDYGYTF
-,TRBJ2-5,TRBD1,TRBV2,TGTGCCAGAAAAGACAGGGTGAGCAGAGAGACCCAGTACTTC,CARKDRVSRETQYF
-,TRBJ2-7,TRBD1,TRBV25-1,TGTGCCAGCAGGAGACAGGGGTGGGACGACGAGCAGTACTTC,CASRRQGWDDEQYF
few,TRBJ2-1,-,TRBV7-9,TGTGCCAGCAGCTTCGGCGGGGTTGAGCAGTTCTTC,CASSFGGVEQFF
-,TRBJ2-4,TRBD2,TRBV4-2,TGTGCCAGCAGCCAAGCTACTAGCGGGGGGGTTCAAAACATTCAGTACTTC,CASSQATSGGVQNIQYF
-,TRBJ2-7,TRBD2,TRBV11-3,TGTGCCAGCAGCCCTTCAACGGGGACTAGCTTCGACGAGCAGTACTTC,CASSPSTGTSFDEQYF
-,TRBJ2-1,-,TRBV10-3,TGTGCCGCCGGCGGAGGGCTGGGCAATGAGCAGTTCTTC,CAAGGGLGNEQFF
-,TRBJ1-2,-,TRBV11-2,TGTGCCAGCAGCTTACGGCAGGGCTCCTATGGCTACACCTTC,CASSLRQGSYGYTF
-,TRBJ1-1,-,TRBV7-2,TGTGCCAGCAGCCCTTGGGCAGGTCACACTGAAGCTTTCTTT,CASSPWAGHTEAFF
-,TRBJ1-2,TRBD1,TRBV19,TGTGCCAGTAGTATAGATCCAGGGGGCTCGAACTATGGCTACACCTTC,CASSIDPGGSNYGYTF
-,TRBJ2-3,-,TRBV29-1,TGCAGCGTTGATGTCGGGGGGCCCACAGATACGCAGTATTTT,CSVDVGGPTDTQYF
few,TRBJ2-3,-,TRBV1,TGCACCAGCAGCCATTGTAATACGCAACGGGGGGGCGGCACAGATACGCAGTATTTT,CTSSHCNTQRGGGTDTQYF
-,TRBJ2-3,TRBD2,TRBV27,TGTGCCAGCAGTTTAGTGGCTAGCGGGGGGAGCACAGATACGCAGTATTTT,CASSLVASGGSTDTQYF
few,TRBJ1-3,-,TRBV5-6,TGTGCCAGCAGCTACCAGGACAGCCTCTCTGGAAACACCATATATTTT,CASSYQDSLSGNTIYF
-,TRBJ1-1,-,TRBV19,TGTGCCAGTAGTATTAAATCTGCAGGGGTACCAAAAGCTTTCTTT,CASSIKSAGVPKAFF
-,TRBJ2-7,-,TRBV15,TGTGCCACCAGCAGAGCGACGGGAAGCAACGAGCAGTACTTC,CATSRATGSNEQYF
-,TRBJ1-4,-,TRBV7-9,TGTGCCAGCAGCCCCTCGGGGAGGAATGAAAAACTGTTTTTT,CASSPSGRNEKLFF
-,TRBJ1-5,-,TRBV6-1,TGTGCCAGCAGTGAGGGACATCTTAGCAATCAGCCCCAGCATTTT,CASSEGHLSNQPQHF
-,TRBJ2-7,TRBD1,TRBV2,TGTGCCAGCAGTGAATGGGCAGGGGGCGACTACGAGCAGTACTTC,CASSEWAGGDYEQYF
-,TRBJ1-2,-,TRBV27,TGTGCCAGCAGTTCTCAGGGTGGACGCTATGGCTACACCTTC,CASSSQGGRYGYTF